The 32 T cell receptor beta chains below all came from one sample that was sequenced in a study of cytomegalovirus exposure and HLA in healthy donors. Sequencing used immunoSEQ multiplex PCR; TCRdb keeps in-frame clones, though not all of them. The sample consists of about 200,000 clones, 81% of them appearing once. Sample: PBMCs. These receptors all stem from a woman in her thirties in good health and CMV-seronegative.

This clone was seen a single time. V gene TRBV5-6 combines with J gene TRBJ1-5; no clear D gene. Germline CDR1 and CDR2: SGHDT and YYEEEE. The CDR3 length is 14 residues. V was pared by 0 bases and J by 4 bases, with 8 bases between. CDR3 region: CASSLAGRNQPQHF. The CDR3 nucleotides are TGTGCCAGCAGCTTGGCGGGTAGGAATCAGCCCCAGCATTTT. The variable domain in full, with the rest retrieved from reference TRBV5-6 and TRBJ1-5, is DAGVTQSPTHLIKTRGQQVTLRCSPKSGHDTVSWYQQALGQGPQFIFQYYEEEERQRGNFPDRFSGHQFPNYSSELNVNALLLGDSALYLCASSLAGRNQPQHFGDGTRLSIL.

This clone appeared a few times. The chain carries TRBV10-3 and TRBJ1-2; D possibly corresponds to TRBD1 (5 bases). This CDR3 is built from 13 residues. Trimming took off 2 bases at V and 4 bases at J, with 8 bases between the two ends. CDR1 and CDR2 (germline): ENHRY, SYGVKD. CDR3 bases: TGTGCCATCAGTGAGGACAGCCTCTATGGCTACACCTTC. It encodes CAISEDSLYGYTF.

This chain links TRBV4-1 with TRBJ2-1; 9 nucleotides match TRBD2. This CDR3 contains 14 residues. With 3 bases clipped from V and 3 bases from J, the junction kept 0 bases outside the gene matches. Germline-derived CDR1 and CDR2 are MGHRA and YSYEKL. CDR3 protein: CASSQREGYNEQFF. CDR3 sequence (DNA): TGCGCCAGCAGCCAGCGGGAGGGCTACAATGAGCAGTTCTTC.

The chain combines TRBV5-1 with TRBJ1-6; D gene unclear. The CDR3 runs 14 residues. CDR1 is SGHRS and CDR2 is YFSETQ in the germline V gene. The ends were cut back, 5 bases at V and 10 bases at J, with 16 bases in the middle. CDR3 nucleotides: TGCGCCAGCAGGCCGGGATTGATTTTATCACCCCTCCACTTT. The encoded protein is CASRPGLILSPLHF.

This chain links TRBV11-3 with TRBJ1-2; D is perhaps TRBD1 (6 bases). CDR1 is SGHNT, CDR2 YENEEA, per germline. Trimming pared 5 bases from V and 7 bases from J, leaving 14 bases between. The CDR3 loop spans 13 amino acids. The CDR3, as DNA: TGTGCCAGCAGCCAACAGGGAATGGGTGGCTACACCTTC. This gives the protein CASSQQGMGGYTF.

The chain employs TRBV11-2 and TRBJ2-2; D possibly corresponds to TRBD2 (5 bases). Trimming pared 1 base from V and 6 bases from J, leaving 12 bases between. CDR3 size: 15 residues. CDR1 is SGHAT and CDR2 is FQNNGV in the germline V gene. CDR3 DNA sequence: TGTGCCAGCAGCTTAGTCTCCCTACTAGCCGGGGAGCTGTTTTTT. Translated, it gives CASSLVSLLAGELFF. The variable domain in full, with the rest retrieved from reference TRBV11-2 and TRBJ2-2, is EAGVAQSPRYKIIEKRQSVAFWCNPISGHATLYWYQQILGQGPKLLIQFQNNGVVDDSQLPKDRFSAERLKGVDSTLKIQPAKLEDSAVYLCASSLVSLLAGELFFGEGSRLTVL.

This sequence joins TRBV5-1 and TRBJ1-1, with TRBD1 matching 9 bases. This CDR3 has 11 amino acids. V was clipped by 5 bases and J by 11 bases; unmatched bases: 4. The germline gives CDR1 SGHRS, CDR2 YFSETQ. CDR3 loop: CASSYDRGAFF. CDR3 in DNA: TGCGCCAGCAGTTACGACAGGGGGGCTTTCTTT.

J is TRBJ2-3 and V is TRBV19; TRBD2 matches 9 bases. CDR3 size: 14 residues. The junction had 4 bases not matched to a gene; V was cut back by 6 bases and J by 3 bases. Germline lookup yields CDR1 LNHDA and CDR2 SQIVND (reference sequence). The CDR3 protein is CASRKSGGTDTQYF. For the CDR3, the DNA is TGTGCCAGTAGAAAAAGCGGGGGGACAGATACGCAGTATTTT.

The chain carries TRBV5-4 and TRBJ1-2; 8 nucleotides match TRBD1. CDR1 is SGHNT, CDR2 YYREEE, per germline (reference sequence). V was clipped by 3 bases and J by 8 bases; unmatched bases: 6. The CDR3 is 13 amino acids. The CDR3 region has the DNA TGTGCCAGCAGCTCCAGGGGGCCGGGAGGCTACACCTTC. It is translated as CASSSRGPGGYTF.

The chain is built from TRBV7-9 and TRBJ1-1; 9 nucleotides agree with TRBD1. After removal of 8 bases from V and 2 bases from J, the junction contained 6 bases not matched to a gene. The germline CDR1 and CDR2 sequences are SEHNR and FQNEAQ (reference sequence). The CDR3 totals 14 residues. The CDR3 reads CASGGQGINTEAFF. CDR3 coding DNA: TGTGCCAGCGGAGGACAGGGGATAAACACTGAAGCTTTCTTT.

The gene calls are TRBV28 and TRBJ1-5, with a weak D call TRBD1 (5 bases). V was clipped by 3 bases and J by 2 bases, with 8 bases between them. Germline values: CDR1 MDHEN, CDR2 SYDVKM. This CDR3 is built from 14 residues. In DNA, the CDR3 is TGTGCCAGCAGTTTGGAAGGGGGCAATCAGCCCCAGCATTTT. Amino acids: CASSLEGGNQPQHF.

The chain is built from TRBV27 and TRBJ1-4, with D unresolved. Germline loops: CDR1 MNHEY, CDR2 SMNVEV (reference sequence). The CDR3 consists of 15 residues. V lost 9 bases and J lost 0, with 14 bases in between. CDR3 coding DNA: TGTGCCAGGGGGAGACGGATCCCAACTAATGAAAAACTGTTTTTT. Protein: CARGRRIPTNEKLFF.

This clone was detected only a few times. The V call is TRBV23-1, the J call TRBJ1-6, with D possibly TRBD1 on 5 matching bases. TRBV23-1 is noted as an ORF with a role that remains uncertain. Between the trimmed V and J ends, which lost 5 bases and 13 bases, there was a span of 15 bases. The CDR3 has 13 residues. The CDR3 protein is CASSGRTSSPLHF. The CDR3 DNA is TGCGCCAGCAGTGGGAGGACATCCTCCCCCCTCCACTTT.

This chain joins TRBV6-1 and TRBJ1-1; 10 positions agree with TRBD1. V lost 3 bases to trimming and J lost 1 base; unmatched junction nucleotides: 8. CDR1 is MNHNS and CDR2 is SASEGT in the germline V gene. CDR3 length: 17 amino acids. The CDR3 nucleotides are TGTGCCAGCAGTGAGTCCGGGACAGGGGTGACGAACACTGAAGCTTTCTTT. It translates to CASSESGTGVTNTEAFF.

This clone showed up just a few times. DNA for the CDR3: TGTGCCAGTAGTATAGGAGGGGGCTACGAGCAGTACTTC. Encoded protein: CASSIGGGYEQYF. This chain joins TRBV19 and TRBJ2-7, with a weak D call TRBD1 (6 bases). Trimming shortened V by 1 base and J by 3 bases, and 7 bases separated the two germline ends. This CDR3 region has 13 residues. CDR1 LNHDA and CDR2 SQIVND come from the germline V gene (reference sequence).

The rearrangement uses TRBV19 and TRBJ2-4, with TRBD2 identical over 10 bases. The CDR3 contains 17 residues. With 3 bases clipped from V and 5 bases from J, the junction kept 10 bases outside the gene matches. Germline V gene lookup returns CDR1 LNHDA and CDR2 SQIVND (reference sequence). CDR3 sequence (DNA): TGTGCCAGTAGTATGGGTGGAAGCGGGAGGGCCCAAAACATTCAGTACTTC. Translating gives CASSMGGSGRAQNIQYF.

The chain carries TRBV19 and TRBJ2-2, with 8 bases identical to TRBD2. The CDR3 is 18 residues long. Germline CDR1 is LNHDA and CDR2 is SQIVND (reference sequence). Trimming removed 3 bases from V and 4 bases from J; junction bases left unmatched: 13. CDR3 bases: TGTGCCAGTAGTATCCCCGCCCCCGGGAGGGCCGTCACCGGGGAGCTGTTTTTT. Its translation: CASSIPAPGRAVTGELFF.

This clone was counted between two and nine times. The chain links TRBV7-2 to TRBJ1-5; D remains unclear. Germline CDR1 SGHTA, CDR2 FQGNSA. V lost 5 bases and J lost 5, with 10 bases in between. CDR3 length: 13 amino acids. The chain's CDR3 is CASSLSPYQPQHF. CDR3 nucleotide sequence: TGTGCCAGCAGCCTCTCCCCGTATCAGCCCCAGCATTTT.

This clone has just a few counts. V and J are TRBV7-2 and TRBJ1-5, with D unclear. CDR1 is SGHTA, CDR2 FQGNSA, per germline. CDR3 size: 15 residues. Trimming cost V 3 bases and J 4 bases, with 13 bases left between them. The CDR3 loop is CASSLSKNANQPQHF. DNA for the CDR3: TGTGCCAGCAGCTTGAGCAAAAATGCGAATCAGCCCCAGCATTTT.

The chain recombines TRBV29-1 with TRBJ1-1, with 11 positions matching TRBD1. The junction had 9 bases not matched to a gene; V was cut back by 5 bases and J by 7 bases. The germline CDR1 and CDR2 sequences are SQVTM and ANQGSEA. The CDR3 extends over 14 amino acids. The chain's CDR3 is CSVTPGQGVDEAFF. Here the CDR3 DNA reads TGCAGCGTTACTCCGGGACAGGGGGTGGATGAAGCTTTCTTT. Variable domain in full (rest from reference TRBV29-1 and TRBJ1-1): SAVISQKPSRDICQRGTSLTIQCQVDSQVTMMFWYRQQPGQSLTLIATANQGSEATYESGFVIDKFPISRPNLTFSTLTVSNMSPEDSSIYLCSVTPGQGVDEAFFGQGTRLTVV.

This clone showed up just a few times. The gene calls are TRBV12-2 and TRBJ2-7; the table's D call of TRBD2 was not tested on the DNA. TRBV12-2 is a recognized pseudogene. The CDR3 extends over 15 amino acids. This chain's CDR3 is CASRSRVRGGYEQYF. Written as DNA, the CDR3 is TGTGCAAGTCGGTCCCGGGTACGGGGGGGATACGAGCAGTACTTC.

DNA for the CDR3: TGTGCCAGCAGCGTAGGGTGGCAGGGTGAAAAACTGTTTTTT. Amino acids: CASSVGWQGEKLFF. The chain combines TRBV9 with TRBJ1-4, with D possibly matching TRBD1 (5 bases). Germline V CDR1 and CDR2: SGDLS, YYNGEE. Trimming pared 0 bases from V and 7 bases from J, leaving 10 bases between. There are 14 residues in the CDR3.

The chain has TRBV27 and TRBJ2-3, with D perhaps matching TRBD2 (6 bases). The CDR3 runs 15 residues. V lost 6 bases and J 7 bases, leaving 20 bases between the germline ends. Germline V gene sequence: CDR1 MNHEY, CDR2 SMNVEV (reference sequence). CDR3 in amino acids: CASRAGTPNRHTQYF. Written as DNA, the CDR3 is TGTGCCAGCAGGGCCGGGACTCCCAACCGACATACGCAGTATTTT.

This sequence joins TRBV4-2 and TRBJ1-1, with D possibly matching TRBD1 (5 bases). With 1 base removed from V and 1 base from J, the gap between germline ends came to 13 bases. This CDR3 comprises 16 residues. Germline CDR1 reads LGHNA; CDR2 reads YNFKEQ. The CDR3 sequence: CASSQVATATNTEAFF. CDR3 nucleotides: TGTGCCAGCAGCCAAGTTGCGACAGCAACGAACACTGAAGCTTTCTTT.

This chain joins TRBV9 and TRBJ2-7; 7 positions agree with TRBD2. CDR3 length equals 15 residues. V trimming: 0 bases; J trimming: 1 base; junction bases outside the gene matches: 4. Germline CDR1 and CDR2: SGDLS and YYNGEE. DNA of the CDR3: TGTGCCAGCAGCGTAGGAGCGGGGCGTTCCTACGAGCAGTACTTC. Protein sequence: CASSVGAGRSYEQYF.

This clone was seen only a few times. The chain combines TRBV5-1 with TRBJ2-1; TRBD2 matches at 10 bases. Germline trimming cut 2 bases from V and 5 bases from J; bases unmatched to any gene: 16. The germline V gene encodes CDR1 SGHRS and CDR2 YFSETQ. The CDR3 is 19 amino acids. DNA for the CDR3: TGCGCCAGCAGCTTAAGACCGGGACTAGCGACTTCTACCGACAATGAGCAGTTCTTC. Amino acids: CASSLRPGLATSTDNEQFF.

This clone was seen a single time. CDR3 sequence reads: CASSLPGRDEAFF. CDR3 DNA: TGCGCCAGCAGTTTGCCGGGGCGGGATGAAGCTTTCTTT. This chain connects TRBV5-1 to TRBJ1-1; D is possibly TRBD1 (5 bases). The CDR3 is 13 amino acids. V gave up 5 bases and J gave up 7 bases, with 15 bases separating them. Germline V gene data show CDR1 as SGHRS and CDR2 as YFSETQ. The full variable domain, rest sourced from reference TRBV5-1 and TRBJ1-1, is KAGVTQTPRYLIKTRGQQVTLSCSPISGHRSVSWYQQTPGQGLQFLFEYFSETQRNKGNFPGRFSGRQFSNSRSEMNVSTLELGDSALYLCASSLPGRDEAFFGQGTRLTVV.

The genes are TRBV27 and TRBJ2-5, with 11 positions matching TRBD2. With V trimmed by 4 bases and J by 5 bases, 15 bases remained unmatched. This CDR3 comprises 18 residues. Germline assignment: CDR1 MNHEY and CDR2 SMNVEV (reference sequence). This CDR3 reads CASSSTTFLAGGGETQYF. In DNA, the CDR3 is TGTGCCAGCAGTTCCACAACCTTTCTAGCGGGAGGCGGCGAGACCCAGTACTTC.

The V call is TRBV2, the J call TRBJ1-6; weak D call: TRBD1 (5 bases). Germline V gene lookup returns CDR1 SNHLY and CDR2 FYNNEI. V lost 5 bases and J lost 9, with 11 bases in between. This CDR3 has 13 residues. CDR3 in amino acids: CASSQGIGSPLHF. In nucleotides, the CDR3 is TGTGCCAGCAGTCAGGGAATCGGTTCACCCCTCCACTTT.

This chain connects TRBV28 to TRBJ2-5; 11 nucleotides line up with TRBD1. This CDR3 is built from 18 residues. The J segment lost 2 bases and the V segment lost 5 bases, leaving 13 bases of the junction unmatched. CDR1 and CDR2 from the germline V gene are MDHEN and SYDVKM. The CDR3, as DNA: TGTGCCAGCAGTCCTTTAAGGTGGACAGGGGGCCATCAAGAGACCCAGTACTTC. Its translation is CASSPLRWTGGHQETQYF.

The CDR3 bases are TGTGCCAGCACACCCCCAGGCAGGGCAACCGTCACTGAAGCTTTCTTT. Its translation is CASTPPGRATVTEAFF. This chain uses TRBV5-4 with TRBJ1-1; a weak D match, TRBD1 (5 bases). V dropped 6 bases and J dropped 4 bases, with 22 bases sitting between them. The CDR3 runs to 16 residues. Germline V CDR1 and CDR2: SGHNT, YYREEE (reference sequence).

This clone was found once. The chain has TRBV30 and TRBJ1-1; TRBD1 agrees at 8 bases. Germline V gives CDR1 GTSNPN, CDR2 SVGIG (reference sequence). V gave up 3 bases and J gave up 0 bases; unmatched junction bases: 6. The CDR3 sequence is 15 residues long. The chain's CDR3 is CAWSPRTGLNTEAFF. In nucleotides, the CDR3 is TGTGCCTGGAGCCCTAGGACAGGGCTGAACACTGAAGCTTTCTTT.